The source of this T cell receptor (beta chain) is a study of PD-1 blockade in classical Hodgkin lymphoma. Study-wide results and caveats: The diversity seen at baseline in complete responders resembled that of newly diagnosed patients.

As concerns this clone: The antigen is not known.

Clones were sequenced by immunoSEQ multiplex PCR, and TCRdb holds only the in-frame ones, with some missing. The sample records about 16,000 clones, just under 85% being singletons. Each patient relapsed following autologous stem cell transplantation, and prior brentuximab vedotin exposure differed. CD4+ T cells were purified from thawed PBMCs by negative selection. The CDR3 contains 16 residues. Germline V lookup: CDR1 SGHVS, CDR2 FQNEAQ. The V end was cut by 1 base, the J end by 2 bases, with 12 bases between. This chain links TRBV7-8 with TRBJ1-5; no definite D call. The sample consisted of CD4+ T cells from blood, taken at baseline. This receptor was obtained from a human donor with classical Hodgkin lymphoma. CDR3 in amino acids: CASSLVARLRNQPQHF. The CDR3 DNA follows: TGTGCCAGCAGCTTAGTAGCGCGACTTCGCAATCAGCCCCAGCATTTT. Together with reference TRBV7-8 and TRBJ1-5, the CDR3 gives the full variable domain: GAGVSQSPRYKVAKRGQDVALRCDPISGHVSLFWYQQALGQGPEFLTYFQNEAQLDKSGLPSDRFFAERPEGSVSTLKIQRTQQEDSAVYLCASSLVARLRNQPQHFGDGTRLSIL.